The T cell receptor beta chain described here comes from a study of multiple sclerosis patients with progressive multifocal leukoencephalopathy. Overall study results and limits: Expanded clones at PML onset predated and persisted through natalizumab therapy.

On this clone: The antigen remains undetermined.

The CDR3 sequence is 13 residues long. Germline loops: CDR1 SGHDN, CDR2 FVKESK. The germline V and J ends were trimmed by 4 bases and 2 bases, with 9 bases remaining between them. Sample time point: more than ten months of natalizumab therapy. Every PCR reaction included synthetic inline CDR3 controls for all V-J pairings. The assay was immunoSEQ multiplex PCR, and TCRdb's table has in-frame clones only and misses some. This sample has some 25,000 clones; approximately 89% occur once, and the top ten carry 2% to 2.5%. This chain joins TRBV14 and TRBJ2-7; D possibly uses TRBD1 or TRBD2 (5 bases each). Sequencing was performed on PBMCs, taken from a patient treated with natalizumab. This receptor was obtained from a young man with multiple sclerosis. The CDR3, as DNA: TGTGCCAGCAGCCCGGGACGGGCCTACGAGCAGTACGTC. It translates to CASSPGRAYEQYV.